This T cell receptor (beta chain) was retrieved from a study of T cell changes during pregnancy in multiple sclerosis (dated by TCRdb to between 2018 and 2021). Looking at the study overall: Changes in the T cell repertoire over the course of pregnancy were examined in this study in women with multiple sclerosis.

CDR1 and CDR2, looked up from the germline V gene, are SGHDN and FVKESK. The CDR3 measures 13 amino acids from cysteine to phenylalanine. Only the CDR3 portion is preserved as DNA: 39 bases, with reading frame beginning at the first base. The junction shows trimming of 3 bases on V and 6 bases on J, plus 9 bases between the germline ends. The library was prepared using the immunoSEQ multiplex PCR assay. TCRdb stores this immuneACCESS table with in-frame sequences only. Part of the clones is absent; in the studies checked, under half of the shortfall reflects unresolved V genes, and no reason is known for the rest. A total of roughly 40,000 clones appear in this sample, around 90% of them only once. Jointly, the top ten make up about 1.1% of the sample. Details on this clone: It has no known antigen specificity. No base quality values were provided; no much bigger clone lies one nucleotide off.

This TCR came from a female donor with multiple sclerosis, enrolled in a pregnancy study. The specimen was CD4+ T cells from peripheral blood mononuclear cells, collected before pregnancy. This receptor chain uses TRBV14 and TRBJ2-1; the best D guess is TRBD2, with 6 bases matching. In nucleotide form, the sequence is TGTGCCAGCAGCCAGAAGGGACTCAATGAGCAGTTCTTC. It is translated as CASSQKGLNEQFF.